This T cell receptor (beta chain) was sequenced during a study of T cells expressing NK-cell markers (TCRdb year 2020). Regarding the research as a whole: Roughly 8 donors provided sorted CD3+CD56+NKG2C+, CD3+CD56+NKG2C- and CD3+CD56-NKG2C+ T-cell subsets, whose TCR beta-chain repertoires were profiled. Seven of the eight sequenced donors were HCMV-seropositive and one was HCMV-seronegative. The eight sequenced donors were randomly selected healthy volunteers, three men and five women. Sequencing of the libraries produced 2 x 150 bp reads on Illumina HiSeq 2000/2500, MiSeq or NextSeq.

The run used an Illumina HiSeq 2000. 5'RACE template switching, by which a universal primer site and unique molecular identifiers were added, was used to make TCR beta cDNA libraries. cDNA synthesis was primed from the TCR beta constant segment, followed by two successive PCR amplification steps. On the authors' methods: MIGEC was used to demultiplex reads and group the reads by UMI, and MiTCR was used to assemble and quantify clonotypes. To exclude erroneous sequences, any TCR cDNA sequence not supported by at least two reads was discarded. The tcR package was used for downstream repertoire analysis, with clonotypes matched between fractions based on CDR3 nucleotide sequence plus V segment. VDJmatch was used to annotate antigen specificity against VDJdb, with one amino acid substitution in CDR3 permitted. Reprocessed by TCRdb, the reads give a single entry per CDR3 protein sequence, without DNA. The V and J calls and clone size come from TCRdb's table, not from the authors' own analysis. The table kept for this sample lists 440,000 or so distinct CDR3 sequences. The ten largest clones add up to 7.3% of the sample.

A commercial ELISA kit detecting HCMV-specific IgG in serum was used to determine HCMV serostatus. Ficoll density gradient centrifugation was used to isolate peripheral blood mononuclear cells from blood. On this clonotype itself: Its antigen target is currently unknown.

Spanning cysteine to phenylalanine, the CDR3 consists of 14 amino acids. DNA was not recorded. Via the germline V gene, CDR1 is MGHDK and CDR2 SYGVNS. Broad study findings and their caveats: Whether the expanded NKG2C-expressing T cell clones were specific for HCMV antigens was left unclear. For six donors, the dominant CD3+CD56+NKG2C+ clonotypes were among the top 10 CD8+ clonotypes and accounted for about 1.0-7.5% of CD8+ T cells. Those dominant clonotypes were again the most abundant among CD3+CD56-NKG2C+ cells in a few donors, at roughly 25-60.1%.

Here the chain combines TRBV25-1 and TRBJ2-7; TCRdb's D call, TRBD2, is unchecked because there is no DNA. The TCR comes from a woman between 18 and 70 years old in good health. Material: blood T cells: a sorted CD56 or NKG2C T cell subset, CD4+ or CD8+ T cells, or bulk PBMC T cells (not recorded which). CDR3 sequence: CASSERAPFYEQYF.